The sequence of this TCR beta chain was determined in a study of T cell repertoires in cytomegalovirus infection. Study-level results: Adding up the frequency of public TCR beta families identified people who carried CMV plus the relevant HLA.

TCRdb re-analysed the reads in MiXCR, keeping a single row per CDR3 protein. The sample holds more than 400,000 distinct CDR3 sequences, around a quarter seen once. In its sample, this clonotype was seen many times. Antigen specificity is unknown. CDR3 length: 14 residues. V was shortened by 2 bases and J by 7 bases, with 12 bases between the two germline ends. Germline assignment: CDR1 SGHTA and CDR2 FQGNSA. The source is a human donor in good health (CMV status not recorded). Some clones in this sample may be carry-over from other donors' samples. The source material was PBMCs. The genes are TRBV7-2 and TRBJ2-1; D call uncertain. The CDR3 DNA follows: TGTGCCAGCAGCTTATATCCGGGTGGGAATGAGCAGTTCTTC. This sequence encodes CASSLYPGGNEQFF.